This is a list of T cell receptor beta chains from one sample in a study of cytomegalovirus exposure and HLA in healthy donors. TCRdb's table, derived via immunoSEQ multiplex PCR, lists solely in-frame clones and lacks some. The data show about 120,000 clones, with roughly 88% seen just once and under 6.5% held by the top ten. Sequencing input: PBMCs. These receptors all stem from a woman between 18 and 30 years old in good health and CMV-seropositive. The CDR3 runs from the conserved cysteine through the conserved F or W. The D gene is left open where the match is weak.

j_call,cdr3_length,d_call,v_call,cdr3_aa,cdr3_nt
TRBJ2-1,14,TRBD1,TRBV11-2,CASSPGTGKNEQFF,TGTGCCAGCAGCCCCGGGACAGGGAAGAATGAGCAGTTCTTC
TRBJ2-2,14,.,TRBV30,CAWSPVSNTGELFF,TGTGCCTGGAGCCCAGTCTCGAACACCGGGGAGCTGTTTTTT
TRBJ2-2,17,TRBD2,TRBV5-6,CASSRGLAGVGTGELFF,TGTGCCAGCAGCCGGGGACTAGCGGGGGTCGGCACCGGGGAGCTGTTTTTT
TRBJ1-5,15,.,TRBV18,CASSPPGGQNQPQHF,TGTGCCAGCTCACCACCGGGGGGGCAAAATCAGCCCCAGCATTTT
TRBJ1-4,15,TRBD1,TRBV5-6,CASSQWGQMVEKLFF,TGTGCCAGCAGCCAATGGGGACAGATGGTTGAAAAACTGTTTTTT
TRBJ2-7,14,TRBD1,TRBV19,CASSQGQGWYEQYF,TGTGCCAGTAGCCAAGGACAGGGGTGGTACGAGCAGTACTTC
TRBJ1-2,14,.,TRBV9,CASSGGGRAYGYTF,TGTGCCAGCAGCGGCGGGGGCAGGGCATATGGCTACACCTTC
TRBJ2-3,14,TRBD1,TRBV30,CASSYRGSTDTQYF,TGTGCCTCTTCCTACAGGGGATCCACAGATACGCAGTATTTT
TRBJ2-1,15,TRBD2,TRBV4-2,CASSQESGGYNEQFF,TGTGCCAGCAGCCAAGAGAGCGGGGGGTACAATGAGCAGTTCTTC
TRBJ2-7,14,TRBD1,TRBV4-1,CASSQTGGGDEQYF,TGCGCCAGCAGCCAAACAGGGGGTGGGGACGAGCAGTACTTC